This TCR beta chain appears in the sequencing data of a study of blood T cell repertoires in COVID-19. Background on the study: The study drew acute and convalescent COVID-19 samples from the United States, Italy and Spain. From T cells, B-cell-depleted T cells, or PBMCs came the material, which was cDNA or gDNA.

Trimming took 5 bases from V and 5 from J; bases not matched to a gene: 6. This CDR3 region has 14 residues. In germline, CDR1 is MNHEY, CDR2 SMNVEV (reference sequence). Sequenced by immunoSEQ multiplex PCR; TCRdb stores in-frame clones only, minus some. The sample holds 140,000 or so clones; about 87% are singletons and the top ten take about 10%. This clonotype was obtained from a man in his fifties or sixties with active or convalescent COVID-19. The rearrangement links TRBV27 to TRBJ2-3, with 8 positions matching TRBD1. The material sequenced was peripheral blood. The CDR3 loop reads CASSDGQGLDTQYF. Here the CDR3 DNA reads TGTGCCAGCAGTGACGGACAGGGTTTAGATACGCAGTATTTT.